The TCR beta chain under discussion was sequenced for a study of T cells expressing NK-cell markers. Turning to the study itself: Within the sequenced cohort of eight donors, seven exhibited HCMV seropositivity and one was seronegative.

A note on this clonotype: What it recognizes is unknown.

Germline V lookup: CDR1 DFQATT, CDR2 SNEGSKA (reference sequence). This CDR3 is 14 amino acids long. Template switching by 5'RACE with UMIs generated the TCR beta cDNA. TCRdb re-called the 5' RACE reads; every CDR3 protein appears as one record, without DNA. Here the sample table reports about 380,000 distinct CDR3 sequences. Findings and caveats of the study: NKG2C+ dominant clonotypes from 5 to 7 donors made up about 1.0-8% of CD8+ T cells. What remained unclear was the HCMV specificity of expanded NKG2C+ T cell clones.

V is TRBV20-1 and J is TRBJ2-7; TCRdb's assignment of TRBD2 cannot be checked, as there is no DNA. The sample consisted of blood T cells: a sorted CD56 or NKG2C T cell subset, CD4+ or CD8+ T cells, or bulk PBMC T cells (not recorded which). This TCR was recovered from a man aged 18-69 years in good health. CDR3 region: CSAGKGLQGGEQYF.